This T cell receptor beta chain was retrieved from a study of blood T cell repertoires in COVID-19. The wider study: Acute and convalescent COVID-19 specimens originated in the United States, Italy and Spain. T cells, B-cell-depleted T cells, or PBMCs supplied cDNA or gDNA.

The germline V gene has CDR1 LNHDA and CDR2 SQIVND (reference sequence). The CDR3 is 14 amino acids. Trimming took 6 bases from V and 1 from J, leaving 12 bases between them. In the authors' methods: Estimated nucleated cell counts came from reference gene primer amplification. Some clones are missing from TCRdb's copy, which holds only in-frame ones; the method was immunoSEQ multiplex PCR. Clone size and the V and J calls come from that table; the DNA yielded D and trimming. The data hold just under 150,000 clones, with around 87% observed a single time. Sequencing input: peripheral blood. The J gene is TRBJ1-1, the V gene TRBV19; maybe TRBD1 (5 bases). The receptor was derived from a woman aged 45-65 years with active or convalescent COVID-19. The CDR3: CASSLQGTNTEAFF. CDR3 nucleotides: TGTGCCAGTAGCCTTCAGGGCACGAACACTGAAGCTTTCTTT. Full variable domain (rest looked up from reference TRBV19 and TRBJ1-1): DGGITQSPKYLFRKEGQNVTLSCEQNLNHDAMYWYRQDPGQGLRLIYYSQIVNDFQKGDIAEGYSVSREKKESFPLTVTSAQKNPTAFYLCASSLQGTNTEAFFGQGTRLTVV.